The next 23 T cell receptor beta chains were all read from a single sample in a study of T-cell reconstitution after alpha-beta-depleted transplantation in children. Unique molecular identifiers were used to barcode this TCRbeta library. TCRdb used MiXCR to reprocess the PCR reads, holding one entry per CDR3 protein. Among tens of thousands of distinct CDR3 sequences, over 4.5% were seen once, and the ten largest hold 15% to 20%. The sequences come from PBMCs, mostly from graft donor cells, collected 180 days after TCRalphabeta/CD19-depleted stem cell transplant. These receptors were obtained from a boy younger than two who had a stem cell transplant for acute myeloid leukemia, so the T cells may come from the graft donor.

This clonotype was seen at least ten times. The CDR3 nucleotides are TGTGCCACCAGTGATTTGAACAGGGCAACAGATACGCAGTATTTT. It specifies CATSDLNRATDTQYF. The chain is built from TRBV24-1 and TRBJ2-3; the D gene is possibly TRBD1 (6 bases). The CDR3 length is 15 residues. V shed 0 bases and J shed 3 bases, with 9 bases lying between them. The germline V gene has CDR1 KGHDR and CDR2 SFDVKD.

This clonotype was counted many times. The rearrangement joins TRBV11-2 to TRBJ2-1; a weak D match, TRBD1 (5 bases). Germline V gene data show CDR1 as SGHAT and CDR2 as FQNNGV. Trimming stripped 3 bases from V and 6 bases from J, with 12 bases between. The CDR3 loop spans 14 amino acids. This CDR3 reads CASSFTTGSNEQFF. CDR3 nucleotide sequence: TGTGCCAGCAGCTTCACCACAGGATCCAATGAGCAGTTCTTC.

In its sample, this clonotype was seen many times. V is TRBV12-3 or TRBV12-4 and J is TRBJ1-2, with D unclear. V dropped 1 base and J dropped 6 bases, with 9 bases sitting between them. The CDR3 extends over 13 amino acids. The CDR3 reads CASSLDVLNGYTF. The DNA for the CDR3 is TGTGCCAGCAGTTTAGACGTCCTTAATGGCTACACCTTC.

This clonotype was detected many times. This rearrangement joins TRBV28 to TRBJ1-4; D gene ambiguous. The ends were cut back, 8 bases at V and 8 bases at J, with 15 bases in the middle. This CDR3 spans 13 amino acids. Germline-derived CDR1 and CDR2 are MDHEN and SYDVKM. As DNA, the CDR3 is TGTGCCAGCGGGTTAGATCCCCCCGAAAAACTGTTTTTT. Protein product: CASGLDPPEKLFF.

This clonotype occurred many times. V and J are TRBV28 and TRBJ1-1; 8 bases map to TRBD1. With V trimmed by 3 bases and J by 10 bases, 13 bases remained unmatched. The CDR3 has 15 residues. The germline CDR1 and CDR2 sequences are MDHEN and SYDVKM. This chain's CDR3 is CASSFAGGADARAFF. The CDR3 bases are TGTGCCAGCAGTTTTGCAGGGGGCGCGGACGCTAGAGCTTTCTTT.

This clonotype came up once. The chain links TRBV6-2 or TRBV6-3 to TRBJ1-2; D not certain. There are 11 residues in the CDR3. The V gene lost 10 bases and the J gene lost 12 bases, with 18 bases spanning the gap. The V gene's germline CDR1 is MNHEY and CDR2 SVGEGT. The CDR3 is CAIGYTGGDTF. CDR3 DNA sequence: TGTGCCATCGGTTACACCGGTGGGGACACCTTC.

This clonotype was counted at least ten times. J is TRBJ2-1 and V is TRBV6-5; D is perhaps TRBD1 (6 bases). Trimming cost V 2 bases and J 4 bases, with 12 bases left between them. Germline loops: CDR1 MNHEY, CDR2 SVGAGI. This CDR3 is built from 15 residues. CDR3 sequence reads: CASSYRQEFYNEQFF. The DNA for the CDR3 is TGTGCCAGCAGTTACCGACAGGAATTTTACAATGAGCAGTTCTTC.

This clonotype has ten or more counts. V and J are TRBV12-3 or TRBV12-4 and TRBJ2-3, with D hard to call. This CDR3 region has 12 residues. Trimming stripped 5 bases from V and 3 bases from J, with 6 bases between. The CDR3: CASSQWTDTQYF. The CDR3 DNA follows: TGTGCCAGCAGTCAATGGACAGATACGCAGTATTTT.

This clonotype has more than one count but fewer than ten. V gene TRBV11-3 combines with J gene TRBJ2-5, with D possibly being TRBD1 or TRBD2 (5 bases each). This CDR3 spans 14 amino acids. CDR1 and CDR2 (germline): SGHNT, YENEEA. V was clipped by 5 bases and J by 2 bases, with 12 bases between them. CDR3 protein: CASSLWDGQETQYF. In nucleotides, the CDR3 is TGTGCCAGCAGCCTCTGGGACGGACAAGAGACCCAGTACTTC.

This clonotype has a count of ten or more. This chain connects TRBV7-2 to TRBJ2-5; 12 positions match TRBD2. CDR1 and CDR2 from the germline V gene are SGHTA and FQGNSA. This CDR3 is 16 amino acids long. The trim removed 4 bases at V and 2 bases at J, leaving 5 bases unmatched. The DNA for the CDR3 is TGTGCCAGCAGCTCGGTACTAGCGGGGGGACAAGAGACCCAGTACTTC. Translation gives CASSSVLAGGQETQYF. The variable domain in full, completed from reference TRBV7-2 and TRBJ2-5, reads GAGVSQSPSNKVTEKGKDVELRCDPISGHTALYWYRQSLGQGLEFLIYFQGNSAPDKSGLPSDRFSAERTGGSVSTLTIQRTQQEDSAVYLCASSSVLAGGQETQYFGPGTRLLVL.

This clonotype was seen ten or more times. The chain uses TRBV19 and TRBJ2-7, with D maybe TRBD1 (5 bases). The CDR3 consists of 14 residues. The germline CDR1 and CDR2 sequences are LNHDA and SQIVND (reference sequence). V lost 2 bases and J 2 bases, leaving 10 bases between the germline ends. The CDR3 bases are TGTGCCAGTAGTATACAGGGATCTACCTACGAGCAGTACTTC. It yields the protein CASSIQGSTYEQYF.

This clonotype was counted at least ten times. The chain couples TRBV5-6 to TRBJ1-2; D uncertain. The CDR3 length is 12 residues. Germline loops: CDR1 SGHDT, CDR2 YYEEEE. The V end lost 5 bases, the J end lost 4 bases, and 9 bases lay between the germline ends. CDR3 DNA sequence: TGTGCCAGCAGTCCGGGAGTCTATGGCTACACCTTC. Protein: CASSPGVYGYTF.

This clonotype was counted at least ten times. The V gene is TRBV5-1, the J gene TRBJ1-6; D call uncertain. V was clipped by 0 bases and J by 8 bases, with 9 bases between them. CDR1 and CDR2 from the germline V gene are SGHRS and YFSETQ. This CDR3 comprises 14 residues. CDR3 sequence: CASSLALWDSPLHF. CDR3 sequence (DNA): TGCGCCAGCAGCTTGGCCCTCTGGGATTCACCCCTCCACTTT.

This clonotype was detected ten times or more. The rearrangement uses TRBV4-3 and TRBJ2-5; D ambiguous. The CDR3 runs to 13 residues. Germline-derived CDR1 and CDR2 are LGHNA and YSLEER. V was trimmed by 0 bases and J by 3 bases, leaving 5 bases between them. CDR3 sequence reads: CASSQDGEETQYF. CDR3 DNA: TGCGCCAGCAGCCAAGATGGGGAAGAGACCCAGTACTTC.

This clonotype has a count of ten or more. The CDR3 nucleotides read TGTGCCAGCAGTTTGGGGGTGTACTCCTACGAGCAGTACTTC. This translates into CASSLGVYSYEQYF. The chain combines TRBV12-3 or TRBV12-4 with TRBJ2-7, with D possibly called TRBD1 or TRBD2 (5 bases each). The CDR3 is made up of 14 amino acids. Trimming stripped 3 bases from V and 0 bases from J, with 9 bases between.

The chain joins TRBV5-4 to TRBJ2-1; D is unresolved. This CDR3 is 14 amino acids long. Deletions cut 9 bases from V and 6 bases from J, with 19 bases between. Germline assignment: CDR1 SGHNT and CDR2 YYREEE (reference sequence). CDR3 residues: CAMGPADVCNEQFF. In DNA form, the CDR3 reads TGTGCCATGGGCCCGGCGGATGTCTGCAATGAGCAGTTCTTC.

This clonotype is labeled as medium-sized. CDR3 coding DNA: TGTGCCAGCAGCGTAGTACCGCCGGATACGCAGTATTTT. Amino acids: CASSVVPPDTQYF. The rearrangement links TRBV9 to TRBJ2-3, with no clear D. The V end was cut by 0 bases, the J end by 6 bases, with 8 bases between. Germline CDR1 reads SGDLS; CDR2 reads YYNGEE. CDR3 size: 13 residues.

This clonotype was detected ten times or more. The rearrangement uses TRBV24-1 and TRBJ2-1; D not resolved. Germline V gives CDR1 KGHDR, CDR2 SFDVKD. The length of the CDR3 is 14 residues. V lost 1 base and J lost 6, with 9 bases in between. CDR3 nucleotide sequence: TGTGCCACCAGTGATTTTGCCAGCCCCAATGAGCAGTTCTTC. Residues: CATSDFASPNEQFF.

This clonotype was observed many times. The chain is built from TRBV12-3 or TRBV12-4 and TRBJ2-7; no clear D. Trimming pared 2 bases from V and 4 bases from J, leaving 9 bases between. This CDR3 region has 13 residues. The CDR3 here is CASSLSRRYEQYF. The CDR3, as DNA: TGTGCCAGCAGTTTATCCCGTCGATACGAGCAGTACTTC.

This clonotype was seen repeatedly, ten times or more. The chain couples TRBV14 to TRBJ2-3; TRBD1 aligns across 8 bases. The germline gives CDR1 SGHDN, CDR2 FVKESK. Trimming removed 3 bases from V and 3 bases from J; junction bases left unmatched: 8. There are 16 residues in the CDR3. CDR3 sequence reads: CASSHRGLRGTDTQYF. The CDR3 nucleotides read TGTGCCAGCAGCCACAGGGGGCTGAGGGGAACAGATACGCAGTATTTT.

This clonotype was seen many times. This sequence joins TRBV28 and TRBJ2-3; D might be TRBD1 (5 bases). V lost 3 bases, J lost 0 bases, and 22 bases lay in between. This CDR3 is 19 amino acids long. Germline lookup yields CDR1 MDHEN and CDR2 SYDVKM. The CDR3: CASSFKGPILFTSTDTQYF. DNA for the CDR3: TGTGCCAGCAGTTTTAAGGGGCCGATCCTCTTTACTAGCACAGATACGCAGTATTTT.

This clonotype was recorded many times. J is TRBJ2-6 and V is TRBV10-3; D call uncertain. V was pared by 11 bases and J by 1 base, with 12 bases between. The CDR3 extends over 14 amino acids. Germline V gene sequence: CDR1 ENHRY, CDR2 SYGVKD. CDR3 nucleotide sequence: TGTGCCTTATCGGTTTATTCTGGGGCCAACGTCCTGACTTTC. This encodes CALSVYSGANVLTF.

The chain combines TRBV7-2 with TRBJ1-1; maybe TRBD1 (5 bases). Germline CDR1 SGHTA, CDR2 FQGNSA. The CDR3 has 13 residues. V lost 4 bases, J lost 6 bases, and 12 bases lay in between. CDR3 sequence reads: CASSSRREAEAFF. CDR3 nucleotide sequence: TGTGCCAGCAGCTCACGCAGGGAGGCTGAAGCTTTCTTT.